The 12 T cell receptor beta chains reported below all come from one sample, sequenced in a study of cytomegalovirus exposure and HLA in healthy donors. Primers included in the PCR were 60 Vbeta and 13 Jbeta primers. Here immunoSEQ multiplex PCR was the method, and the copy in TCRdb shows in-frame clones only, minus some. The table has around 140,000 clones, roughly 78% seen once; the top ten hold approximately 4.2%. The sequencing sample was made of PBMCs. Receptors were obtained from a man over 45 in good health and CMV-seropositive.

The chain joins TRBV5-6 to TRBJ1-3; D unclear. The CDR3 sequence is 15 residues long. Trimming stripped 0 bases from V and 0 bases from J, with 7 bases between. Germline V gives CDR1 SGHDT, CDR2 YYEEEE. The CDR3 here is CASSLVGGSGNTIYF. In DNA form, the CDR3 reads TGTGCCAGCAGCTTGGTTGGCGGCTCTGGAAACACCATATATTTT.

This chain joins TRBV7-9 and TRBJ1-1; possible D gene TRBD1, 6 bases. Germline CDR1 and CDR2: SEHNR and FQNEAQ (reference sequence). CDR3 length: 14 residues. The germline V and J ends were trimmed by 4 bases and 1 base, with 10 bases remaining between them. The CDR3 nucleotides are TGTGCCAGCAGCTCTCAGGGGCGGAACACTGAAGCTTTCTTT. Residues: CASSSQGRNTEAFF.

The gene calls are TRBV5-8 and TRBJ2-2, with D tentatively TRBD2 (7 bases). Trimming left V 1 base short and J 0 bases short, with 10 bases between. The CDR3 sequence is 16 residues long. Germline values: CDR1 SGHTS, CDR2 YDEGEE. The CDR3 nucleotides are TGTGCCAGCAGCTTGAGGGGGAGGGCGAACACCGGGGAGCTGTTTTTT. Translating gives CASSLRGRANTGELFF.

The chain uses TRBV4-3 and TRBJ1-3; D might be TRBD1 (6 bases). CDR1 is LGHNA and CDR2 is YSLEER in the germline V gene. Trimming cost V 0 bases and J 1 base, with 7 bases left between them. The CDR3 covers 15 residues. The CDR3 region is CASSQEDRSGNTIYF. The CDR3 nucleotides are TGCGCCAGCAGCCAAGAAGACAGGTCTGGAAACACCATATATTTT.

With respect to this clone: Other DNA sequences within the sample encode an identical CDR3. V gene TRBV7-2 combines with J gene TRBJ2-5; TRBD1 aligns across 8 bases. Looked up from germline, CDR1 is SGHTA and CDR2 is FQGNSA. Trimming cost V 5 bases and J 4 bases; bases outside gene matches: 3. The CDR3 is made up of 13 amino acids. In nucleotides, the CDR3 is TGTGCCAGCAGCCGAGACAGGGGAGAGACCCAGTACTTC. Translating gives CASSRDRGETQYF.

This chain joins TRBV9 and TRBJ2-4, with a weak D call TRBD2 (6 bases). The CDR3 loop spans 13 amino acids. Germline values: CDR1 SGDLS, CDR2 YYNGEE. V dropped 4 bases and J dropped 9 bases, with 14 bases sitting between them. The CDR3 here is CASSTGGWGIQYF. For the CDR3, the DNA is TGTGCCAGCAGCACCGGAGGGTGGGGCATTCAGTACTTC.

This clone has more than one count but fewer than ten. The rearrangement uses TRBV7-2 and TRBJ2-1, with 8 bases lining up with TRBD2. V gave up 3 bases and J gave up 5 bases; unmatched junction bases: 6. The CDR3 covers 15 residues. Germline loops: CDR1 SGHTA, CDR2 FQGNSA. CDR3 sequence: CASSFVAGRNNEQFF. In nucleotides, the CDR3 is TGTGCCAGCAGCTTCGTAGCGGGAAGAAACAATGAGCAGTTCTTC.

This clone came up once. The CDR3 loop is CASSDTGYEQYF. CDR3 coding DNA: TGTGCCAGCAGCGACACAGGGTACGAGCAGTACTTC. The chain recombines TRBV7-2 with TRBJ2-7, with D perhaps TRBD1 (6 bases). The CDR3 runs to 12 residues. Germline V gene sequence: CDR1 SGHTA, CDR2 FQGNSA. V shed 5 bases and J shed 4 bases, with 9 bases lying between them.

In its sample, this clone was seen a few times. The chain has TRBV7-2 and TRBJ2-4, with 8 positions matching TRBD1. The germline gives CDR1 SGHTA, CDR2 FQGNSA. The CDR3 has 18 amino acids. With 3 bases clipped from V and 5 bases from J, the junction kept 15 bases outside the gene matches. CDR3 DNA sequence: TGTGCCAGCAGCTTTAGGTGGGGGACGGACAGGGCACAAAACATTCAGTACTTC. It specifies CASSFRWGTDRAQNIQYF.

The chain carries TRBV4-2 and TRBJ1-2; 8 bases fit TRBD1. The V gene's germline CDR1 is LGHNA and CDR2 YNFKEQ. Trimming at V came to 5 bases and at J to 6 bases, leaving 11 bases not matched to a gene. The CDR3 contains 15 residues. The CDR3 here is CASSGQAGGEDGYTF. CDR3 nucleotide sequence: TGTGCCAGCAGCGGGCAGGCAGGGGGCGAGGATGGCTACACCTTC.

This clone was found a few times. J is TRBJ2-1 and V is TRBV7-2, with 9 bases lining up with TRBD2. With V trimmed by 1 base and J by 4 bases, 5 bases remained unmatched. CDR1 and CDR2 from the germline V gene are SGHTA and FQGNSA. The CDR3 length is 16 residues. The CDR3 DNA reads TGTGCCAGCAGCTTAGATCGAGCGGGAGGATACAATGAGCAGTTCTTC. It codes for CASSLDRAGGYNEQFF.

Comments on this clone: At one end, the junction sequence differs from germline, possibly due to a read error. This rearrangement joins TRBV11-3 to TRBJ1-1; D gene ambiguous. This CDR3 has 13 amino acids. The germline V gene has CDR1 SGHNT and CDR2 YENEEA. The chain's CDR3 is CASSLEPDTEAFF. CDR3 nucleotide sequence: TGTGCCAGCAGCTTAGAGCCCGACACAGAAGCTTTCTTT.